This TCR beta chain was observed in a study of T cell changes during pregnancy in multiple sclerosis. The trim removed 0 bases at V and 4 bases at J, leaving 8 bases unmatched. Per germline, CDR1 MNHGY and CDR2 SAAAGT. This CDR3 has 16 residues. Clones were read by immunoSEQ multiplex PCR, and TCRdb kept only the in-frame ones, dropping some. The table lists about 69,000 clones, 75% to 95% of them singletons. The rearrangement links TRBV6-8 to TRBJ1-1; 7 nucleotides align to TRBD1. The sample in question was CD4+ T cells from peripheral blood mononuclear cells, obtained in the third trimester of pregnancy. This TCR was recovered from a female donor in good health, enrolled as a control in a pregnancy study. The DNA of the CDR3 is TGTGCCAGCAGTTACTCGGGGGGACAGAGGGTCACTGAAGCTTTCTTT. Translated: CASSYSGGQRVTEAFF.